This T cell receptor beta chain was captured by sequencing in a study of blood T cell repertoires in COVID-19. Methods used by the authors: Amplifying reference gene primers gave estimates of nucleated cell counts. The data were produced by immunoSEQ multiplex PCR, yet TCRdb's version contains in-frame clones alone and is incomplete. D and trimming come from the DNA, and the V and J calls and clone size come from that table. The sample records 250,000 to 300,000 clones, approximately 80% being singletons. Trimming cost V 3 bases and J 8 bases; bases outside gene matches: 5. The CDR3 consists of 12 residues. CDR1 SQVTM and CDR2 ANQGSEA come from the germline V gene. The table lists this clone with a count of one.

This receptor was taken from an older woman with active or convalescent COVID-19. This chain connects TRBV29-1 to TRBJ1-2; 8 bases agree with TRBD1. Specimen: peripheral blood. The chain's CDR3 is CSVDRGREGYTF. CDR3 in DNA: TGCAGCGTTGACAGGGGGCGGGAAGGCTACACCTTC.